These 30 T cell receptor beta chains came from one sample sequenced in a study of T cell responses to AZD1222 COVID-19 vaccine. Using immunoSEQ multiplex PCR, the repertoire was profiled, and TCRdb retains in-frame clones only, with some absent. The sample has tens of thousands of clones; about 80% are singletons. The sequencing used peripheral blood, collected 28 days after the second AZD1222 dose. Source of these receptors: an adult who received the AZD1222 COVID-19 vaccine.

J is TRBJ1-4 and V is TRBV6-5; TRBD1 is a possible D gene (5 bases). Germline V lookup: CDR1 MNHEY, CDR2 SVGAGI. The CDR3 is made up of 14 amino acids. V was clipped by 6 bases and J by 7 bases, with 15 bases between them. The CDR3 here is CASRNGGGGEKLFF. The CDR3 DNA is TGTGCCAGCAGGAACGGGGGGGGTGGTGAAAAACTGTTTTTT.

CDR3 in amino acids: CASSQGLSGNTIYF. In DNA, the CDR3 is TGTGCCAGCAGCCAAGGCCTCTCTGGAAACACCATATATTTT. J is TRBJ1-3 and V is TRBV3-1 (or the pseudogene TRBV3-2); no clear D. V lost 1 base and J lost 0, with 4 bases in between. This CDR3 spans 14 amino acids. The germline V gene encodes CDR1 LGHDT and CDR2 YNNKEL (reference sequence).

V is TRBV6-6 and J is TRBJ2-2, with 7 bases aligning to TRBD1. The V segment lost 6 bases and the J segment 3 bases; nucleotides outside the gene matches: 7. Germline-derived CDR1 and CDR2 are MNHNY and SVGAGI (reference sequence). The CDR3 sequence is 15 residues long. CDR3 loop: CASSKGGVDTGELFF. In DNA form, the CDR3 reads TGTGCCAGCAGCAAAGGGGGCGTGGACACCGGGGAGCTGTTTTTT.

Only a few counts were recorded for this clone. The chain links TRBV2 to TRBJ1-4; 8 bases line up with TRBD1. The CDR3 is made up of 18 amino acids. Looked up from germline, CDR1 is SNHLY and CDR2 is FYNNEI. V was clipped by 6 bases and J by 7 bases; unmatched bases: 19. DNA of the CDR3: TGTGCCAGCAGCGACAGGGGATCTGTGCCGCCCATTGGTGAAAAACTGTTTTTT. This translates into CASSDRGSVPPIGEKLFF. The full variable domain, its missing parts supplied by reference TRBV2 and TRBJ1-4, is EPEVTQTPSHQVTQMGQEVILRCVPISNHLYFYWYRQILGQKVEFLVSFYNNEISEKSEIFDDQFSVERPDGSNFTLKIRSTKLEDSAMYFCASSDRGSVPPIGEKLFFGSGTQLSVL.

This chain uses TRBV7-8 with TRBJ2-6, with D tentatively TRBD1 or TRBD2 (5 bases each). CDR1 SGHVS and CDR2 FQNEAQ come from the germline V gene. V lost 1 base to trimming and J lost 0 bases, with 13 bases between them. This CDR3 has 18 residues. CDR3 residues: CASSLGGRGRSGANVLTF. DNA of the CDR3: TGTGCCAGCAGCTTAGGGGGACGGGGACGCTCTGGGGCCAACGTCCTGACTTTC.

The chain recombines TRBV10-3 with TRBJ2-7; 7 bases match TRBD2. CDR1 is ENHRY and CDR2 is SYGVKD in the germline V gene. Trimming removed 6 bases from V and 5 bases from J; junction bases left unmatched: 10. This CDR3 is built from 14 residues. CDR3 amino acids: CAIREPGRSDEQYF. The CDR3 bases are TGTGCCATCAGGGAGCCCGGGAGGTCCGACGAGCAGTACTTC.

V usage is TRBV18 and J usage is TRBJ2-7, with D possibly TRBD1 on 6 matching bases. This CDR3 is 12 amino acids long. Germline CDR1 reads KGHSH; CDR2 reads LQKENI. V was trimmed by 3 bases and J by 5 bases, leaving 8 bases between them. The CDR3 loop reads CASSPRGNEQYF. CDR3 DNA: TGTGCCAGCTCACCCAGGGGAAACGAGCAGTACTTC.

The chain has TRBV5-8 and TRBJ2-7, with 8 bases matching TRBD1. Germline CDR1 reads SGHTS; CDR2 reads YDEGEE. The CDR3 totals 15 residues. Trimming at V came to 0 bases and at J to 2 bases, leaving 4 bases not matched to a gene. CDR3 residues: CASSLGSTGAYEQYF. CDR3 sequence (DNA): TGTGCCAGCAGCTTGGGATCGACAGGGGCCTACGAGCAGTACTTC.

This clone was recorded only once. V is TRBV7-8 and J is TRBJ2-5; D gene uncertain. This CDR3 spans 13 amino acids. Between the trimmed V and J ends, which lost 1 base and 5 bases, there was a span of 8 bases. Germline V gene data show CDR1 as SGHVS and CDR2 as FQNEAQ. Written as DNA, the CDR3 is TGTGCCAGCAGCTTAGGAACGCGGGAGACCCAGTACTTC. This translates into CASSLGTRETQYF.

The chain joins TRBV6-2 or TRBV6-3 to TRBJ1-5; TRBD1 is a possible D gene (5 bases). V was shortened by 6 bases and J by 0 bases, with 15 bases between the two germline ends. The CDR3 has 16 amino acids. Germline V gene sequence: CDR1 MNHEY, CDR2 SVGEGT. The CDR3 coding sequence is TGTGCCAGCAGCCGCCGGGGCAGGAATAGCAATCAGCCCCAGCATTTT. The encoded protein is CASSRRGRNSNQPQHF.

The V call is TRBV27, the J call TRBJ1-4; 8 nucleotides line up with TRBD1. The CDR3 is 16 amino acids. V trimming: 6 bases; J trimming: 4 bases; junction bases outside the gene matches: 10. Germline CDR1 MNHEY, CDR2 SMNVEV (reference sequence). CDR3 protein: CASSIDRQGFNEKLFF. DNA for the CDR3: TGTGCCAGCAGCATCGACCGACAGGGGTTTAATGAAAAACTGTTTTTT.

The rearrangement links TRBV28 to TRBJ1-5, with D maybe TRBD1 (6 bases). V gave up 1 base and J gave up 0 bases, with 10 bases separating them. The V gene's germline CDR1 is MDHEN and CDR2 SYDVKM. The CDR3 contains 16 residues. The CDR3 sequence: CASSLSGGFSNQPQHF. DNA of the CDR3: TGTGCCAGCAGTTTATCCGGGGGCTTTAGCAATCAGCCCCAGCATTTT. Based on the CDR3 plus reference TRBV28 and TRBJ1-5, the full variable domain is DVKVTQSSRYLVKRTGEKVFLECVQDMDHENMFWYRQDPGLGLRLIYFSYDVKMKEKGDIPEGYSVSREKKERFSLILESASTNQTSMYLCASSLSGGFSNQPQHFGDGTRLSIL.

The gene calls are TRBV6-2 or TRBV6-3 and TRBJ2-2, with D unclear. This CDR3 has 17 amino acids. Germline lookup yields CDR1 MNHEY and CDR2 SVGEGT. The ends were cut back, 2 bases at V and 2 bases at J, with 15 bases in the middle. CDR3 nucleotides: TGTGCCAGCAGTTACGAGGTCCGCCTAATAAACACCGGGGAGCTGTTTTTT. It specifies CASSYEVRLINTGELFF.

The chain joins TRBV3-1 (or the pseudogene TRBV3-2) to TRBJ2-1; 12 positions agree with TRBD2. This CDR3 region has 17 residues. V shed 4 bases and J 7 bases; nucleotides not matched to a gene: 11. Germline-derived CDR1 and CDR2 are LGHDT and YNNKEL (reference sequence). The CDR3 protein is CASSLLAGGLRRNEQFF. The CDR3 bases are TGTGCCAGCAGCCTACTAGCGGGGGGTTTAAGAAGGAATGAGCAGTTCTTC.

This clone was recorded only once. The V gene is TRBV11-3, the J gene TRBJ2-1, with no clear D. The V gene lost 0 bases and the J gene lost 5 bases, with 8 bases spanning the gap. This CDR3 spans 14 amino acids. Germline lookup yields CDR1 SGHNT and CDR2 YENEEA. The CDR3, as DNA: TGTGCCAGCAGCTTAGAAGGCCTGAACAATGAGCAGTTCTTC. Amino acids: CASSLEGLNNEQFF.

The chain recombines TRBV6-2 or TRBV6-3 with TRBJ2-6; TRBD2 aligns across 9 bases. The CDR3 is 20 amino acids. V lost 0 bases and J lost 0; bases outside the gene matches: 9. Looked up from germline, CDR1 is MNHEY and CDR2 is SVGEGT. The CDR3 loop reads CASSYSTAGGPYSGANVLTF. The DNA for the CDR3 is TGTGCCAGCAGTTACTCGACTGCGGGGGGGCCCTACTCTGGGGCCAACGTCCTGACTTTC.

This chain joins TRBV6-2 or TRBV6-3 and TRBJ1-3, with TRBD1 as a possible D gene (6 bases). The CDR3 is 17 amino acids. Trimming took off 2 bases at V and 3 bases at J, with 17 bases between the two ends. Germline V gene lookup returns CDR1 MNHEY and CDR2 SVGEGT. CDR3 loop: CASSYPAPGRGGNTIYF. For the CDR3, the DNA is TGTGCCAGCAGTTACCCAGCGCCCGGCAGGGGTGGAAACACCATATATTTT.

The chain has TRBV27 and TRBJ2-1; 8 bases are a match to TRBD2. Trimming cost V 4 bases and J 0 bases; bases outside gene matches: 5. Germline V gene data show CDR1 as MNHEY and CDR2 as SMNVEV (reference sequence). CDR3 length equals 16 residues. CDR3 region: CASSWGGGPSYNEQFF. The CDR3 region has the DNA TGTGCCAGCAGTTGGGGCGGGGGGCCCTCCTACAATGAGCAGTTCTTC.

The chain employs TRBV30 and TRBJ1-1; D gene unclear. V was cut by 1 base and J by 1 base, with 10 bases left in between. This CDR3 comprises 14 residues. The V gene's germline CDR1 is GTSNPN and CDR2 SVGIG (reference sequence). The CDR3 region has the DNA TGTGCCTGGAGTGCGCTCCGCAGGAACACTGAAGCTTTCTTT. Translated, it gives CAWSALRRNTEAFF.

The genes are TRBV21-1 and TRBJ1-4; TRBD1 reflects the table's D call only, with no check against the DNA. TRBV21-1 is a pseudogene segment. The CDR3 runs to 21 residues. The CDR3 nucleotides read TGTGCCAGCAGCAAAGGCTCAGGGGGCGCTTATATCTGGGAGGAAAATGAAAAACTGTTTTTT. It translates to CASSKGSGGAYIWEENEKLFF.

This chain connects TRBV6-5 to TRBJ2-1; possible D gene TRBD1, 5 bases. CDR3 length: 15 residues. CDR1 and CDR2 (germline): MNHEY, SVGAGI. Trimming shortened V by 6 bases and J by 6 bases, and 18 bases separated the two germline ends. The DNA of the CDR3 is TGTGCCAGCAGACCGAGTCAGGGATTCGGCAATGAGCAGTTCTTC. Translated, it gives CASRPSQGFGNEQFF.

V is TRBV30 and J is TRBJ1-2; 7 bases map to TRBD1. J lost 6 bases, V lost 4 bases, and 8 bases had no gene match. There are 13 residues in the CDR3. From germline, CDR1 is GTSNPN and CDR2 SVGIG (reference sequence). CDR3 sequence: CAWMRQGGNGYTF. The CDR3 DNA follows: TGTGCCTGGATGCGACAGGGAGGAAATGGCTACACCTTC.

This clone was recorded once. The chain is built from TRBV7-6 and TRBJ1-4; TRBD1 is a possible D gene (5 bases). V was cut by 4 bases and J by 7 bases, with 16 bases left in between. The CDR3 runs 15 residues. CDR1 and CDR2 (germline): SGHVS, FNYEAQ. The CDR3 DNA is TGTGCCAGCAGCTCCGAGGCGGGGAGGGGTGAAAAACTGTTTTTT. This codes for CASSSEAGRGEKLFF.

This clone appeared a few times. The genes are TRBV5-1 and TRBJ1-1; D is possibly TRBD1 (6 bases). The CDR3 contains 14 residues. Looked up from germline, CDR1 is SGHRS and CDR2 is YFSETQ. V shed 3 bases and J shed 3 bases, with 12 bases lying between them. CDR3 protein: CASSSAAGDTEAFF. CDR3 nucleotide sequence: TGCGCCAGCAGCTCGGCCGCAGGGGACACTGAAGCTTTCTTT.

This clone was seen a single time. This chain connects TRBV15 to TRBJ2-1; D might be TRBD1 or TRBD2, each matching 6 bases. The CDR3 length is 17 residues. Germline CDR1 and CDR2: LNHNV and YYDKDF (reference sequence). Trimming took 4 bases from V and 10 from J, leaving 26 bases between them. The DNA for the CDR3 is TGTGCCACCAGCACCACAGATGGACAGTATTTAGGGGGGGAGCAGTTCTTC. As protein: CATSTTDGQYLGGEQFF.

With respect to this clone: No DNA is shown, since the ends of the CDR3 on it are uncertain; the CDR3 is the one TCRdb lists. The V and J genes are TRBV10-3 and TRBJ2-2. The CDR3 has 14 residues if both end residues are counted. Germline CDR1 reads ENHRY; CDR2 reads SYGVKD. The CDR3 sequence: CAISESGRAGELFF.

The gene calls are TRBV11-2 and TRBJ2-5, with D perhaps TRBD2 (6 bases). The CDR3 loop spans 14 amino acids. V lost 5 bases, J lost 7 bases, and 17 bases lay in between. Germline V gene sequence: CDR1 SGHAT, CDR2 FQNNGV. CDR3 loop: CASSPLRLDGTQYF. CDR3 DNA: TGTGCCAGCAGCCCCCTTAGACTAGATGGGACCCAGTACTTC.

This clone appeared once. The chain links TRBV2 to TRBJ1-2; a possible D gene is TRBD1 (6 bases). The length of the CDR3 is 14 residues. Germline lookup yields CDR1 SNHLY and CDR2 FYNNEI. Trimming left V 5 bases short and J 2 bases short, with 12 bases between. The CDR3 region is CASSPEGQNYGYTF. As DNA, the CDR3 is TGTGCCAGCAGTCCCGAAGGACAGAACTATGGCTACACCTTC.

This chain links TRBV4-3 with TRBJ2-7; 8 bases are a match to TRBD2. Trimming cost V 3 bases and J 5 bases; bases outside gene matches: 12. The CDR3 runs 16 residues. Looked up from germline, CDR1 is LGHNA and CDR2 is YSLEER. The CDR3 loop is CASSHSPRGDPDEQYF. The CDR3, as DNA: TGCGCCAGCAGCCACTCCCCGCGGGGGGACCCCGACGAGCAGTACTTC.

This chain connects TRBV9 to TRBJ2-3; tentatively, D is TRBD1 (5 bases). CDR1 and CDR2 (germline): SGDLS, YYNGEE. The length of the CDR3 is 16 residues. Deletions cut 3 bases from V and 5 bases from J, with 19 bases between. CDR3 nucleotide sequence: TGTGCCAGCAGCGCCCATCAGGCCAGTCAGGGAGATACGCAGTATTTT. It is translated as CASSAHQASQGDTQYF.